This T cell receptor beta chain stems from a study of cytomegalovirus exposure and HLA in healthy donors. V was shortened by 1 base and J by 6 bases, with 15 bases between the two germline ends. This CDR3 is built from 15 residues. Germline CDR1 reads SGHTA; CDR2 reads FQGNSA. Sequencing was performed with immunoSEQ multiplex PCR; in TCRdb, only in-frame clones are kept and a portion is missing. The table includes 98,000 or so clones, about 85% detected once. Remarks on this clone: Antigen: not known.

Study outcomes and limitations: The tendency of first-cohort TCR clusters to co-occur in the roughly 130 validation repertoires was the finding of a later analysis.

This chain links TRBV7-2 with TRBJ1-1; TRBD1 might be the D (5 bases). This clonotype originated in a woman aged 18 to 35 in good health and CMV-seronegative. The sample taken for sequencing was PBMCs. In DNA, the CDR3 is TGTGCCAGCAGCTTAGAGGCAGGGCCGAGAGCTGAAGCTTTCTTT. Translation: CASSLEAGPRAEAFF.